This T cell receptor (beta chain) derives from a study of blood T cells in healthy people across ages. A J-beta primer mix and a sample-barcoded 5' primer were used in a second PCR of roughly 7 to 12 cycles. TCRdb reprocessed the 5' RACE reads via MiXCR and lists one record per CDR3 protein. The table lists roughly 800,000 distinct CDR3 sequences, approximately 25% of them singletons, with 3% to 4.5% in the top ten. This clonotype has only a few counts. Germline V gene sequence: CDR1 SQVTM, CDR2 ANQGSEA. Losses at the gene ends were 0 bases for V and 0 bases for J; bases not matched to a gene: 6. The CDR3 has 16 residues. These same data were also listed under a study on T cells of mothers and their children.

The sample consisted of blood. The sequence was collected from a boy aged 5-17 years in good health. The chain employs TRBV29-1 and TRBJ2-3, with 7 positions matching TRBD1. DNA for the CDR3: TGCAGCGTTGAAGATCGGAAGGGGGCGAGCACAGATACGCAGTATTTT. The encoded protein is CSVEDRKGASTDTQYF.